These 27 T cell receptor beta chains were all obtained from the same sample, sequenced in a study of T-cell reconstitution after alpha-beta-depleted transplantation in children. This sample's TCRbeta library carried unique molecular identifier barcodes. TCRdb re-derived calls from the PCR reads in MiXCR, one entry per CDR3 protein. The sample includes about 600,000 distinct CDR3 sequences, about an eighth of them seen just once. The starting material was PBMCs, mostly from graft donor cells, obtained 360 days after TCRalphabeta/CD19-depleted stem cell transplant. Receptor source: a male patient younger than 18 who had a stem cell transplant for acute myeloid leukemia, so the T cells may come from the graft donor.

This sequence joins TRBV5-4 and TRBJ2-7; D remains ambiguous. The germline V and J ends were trimmed by 2 bases and 5 bases, with 5 bases remaining between them. The CDR3 runs to 11 residues. Germline V gene data show CDR1 as SGHNT and CDR2 as YYREEE (reference sequence). CDR3 DNA sequence: TGTGCCAGCAGCTTTTTTGACGAGCAGTACTTC. It translates to CASSFFDEQYF.

Worth noting for this clonotype: This may come from a read error, since a much larger clone is one base off. This sequence joins TRBV28 and TRBJ1-4, with D tentatively TRBD1 (6 bases). Germline CDR1 and CDR2: MDHEN and SYDVKM. The length of the CDR3 is 15 residues. V lost 4 bases and J 0 bases, leaving 9 bases between the germline ends. CDR3 residues: CASSWGGSTNEKLFF. CDR3 DNA sequence: TGTGCCAGCAGTTGGGGGGGCTCAACTAATGAAAAACTGTTTTTT.

The rearrangement joins TRBV4-3 to TRBJ2-2; TRBD1 is a possible D gene (6 bases). The germline gives CDR1 LGHNA, CDR2 YSLEER. With 5 bases removed from V and 4 bases from J, the gap between germline ends came to 14 bases. The CDR3 length is 15 residues. In DNA, the CDR3 is TGCGCCAGCAGCACCAGGGGCAGTTCCACCGGGGAGCTGTTTTTT. Translating it yields CASSTRGSSTGELFF.

To note about this clonotype: An end of the junction differs from the germline gene, which may be a read error. The rearrangement joins TRBV3-1 to TRBJ2-7, with a weak D call TRBD1 (5 bases). The CDR3 covers 15 residues. From germline, CDR1 is LGHDT and CDR2 YNNKEL (reference sequence). CDR3 nucleotides: TGTGCCTGCAGCCAAGATAACAGGTATTACTACGAGCAGTACTTC. Translation: CACSQDNRYYYEQYF.

This clonotype occurred many times. V is TRBV12-3 or TRBV12-4 and J is TRBJ2-3, with TRBD1 matching over 7 bases. CDR3 size: 16 residues. J lost 0 bases, V lost 5 bases, and 8 bases had no gene match. CDR3 region: CASSLGRDSSTDTQYF. CDR3 in DNA: TGTGCCAGCAGTCTGGGACGGGACAGCAGCACAGATACGCAGTATTTT.

This clonotype was recorded a few times. This rearrangement joins TRBV29-1 to TRBJ2-1, with D perhaps matching TRBD1 or TRBD2 (5 bases each). The V and J ends lost 7 bases and 7 bases respectively, with 14 bases between them. Germline V CDR1 and CDR2: SQVTM, ANQGSEA. This CDR3 has 12 amino acids. CDR3 residues: CSARGTPNEQFF. DNA of the CDR3: TGCAGCGCCCGAGGGACCCCGAATGAGCAGTTCTTC.

This clonotype occurred a few times. The genes are TRBV5-1 and TRBJ1-4; no definite D call. The CDR3 is 15 residues long. V was trimmed by 0 bases and J by 8 bases, leaving 14 bases between them. The germline gives CDR1 SGHRS, CDR2 YFSETQ. The CDR3: CASSLDGLVEEKLFF. The CDR3 nucleotides are TGCGCCAGCAGCTTGGATGGCTTGGTGGAGGAAAAACTGTTTTTT. The full variable domain, in which reference TRBV5-1 and TRBJ1-4 provide the parts outside the CDR3, is KAGVTQTPRYLIKTRGQQVTLSCSPISGHRSVSWYQQTPGQGLQFLFEYFSETQRNKGNFPGRFSGRQFSNSRSEMNVSTLELGDSALYLCASSLDGLVEEKLFFGSGTQLSVL.

The chain carries TRBV2 and TRBJ2-2; 8 bases are shared with TRBD2. This CDR3 is built from 18 residues. Trimming at V came to 5 bases and at J to 0 bases, leaving 11 bases not matched to a gene. The germline gives CDR1 SNHLY, CDR2 FYNNEI. CDR3 bases: TGTGCCAGCAGTTCACTTAGCGGGAAATGGGCGAACACCGGGGAGCTGTTTTTT. This codes for CASSSLSGKWANTGELFF.

This clonotype was observed many times. The rearrangement joins TRBV5-6 to TRBJ2-2; TRBD1 aligns across 7 bases. V was pared by 4 bases and J by 7 bases, with 4 bases of the junction left unmatched. The germline V gene has CDR1 SGHDT and CDR2 YYEEEE. This CDR3 is 13 amino acids long. The CDR3 region is CASSQTGVGELFF. CDR3 bases: TGTGCCAGCAGCCAAACAGGGGTCGGGGAGCTGTTTTTT. Full variable domain (missing parts from reference TRBV5-6 and TRBJ2-2): DAGVTQSPTHLIKTRGQQVTLRCSPKSGHDTVSWYQQALGQGPQFIFQYYEEEERQRGNFPDRFSGHQFPNYSSELNVNALLLGDSALYLCASSQTGVGELFFGEGSRLTVL.

The V call is TRBV12-3 or TRBV12-4, the J call TRBJ2-7; TRBD1 agrees at 8 bases. Trimming removed 6 bases from V and 1 base from J; junction bases left unmatched: 8. The CDR3 loop spans 15 amino acids. The CDR3 DNA sequence: TGTGCCAGCAGAACCGCCCAGGGGGCATCCTACGAGCAGTACTTC. As protein: CASRTAQGASYEQYF.

This clonotype occurred many times. At one boundary the junction diverges from the germline segment, which might be a read error. The gene calls are TRBV7-7 and TRBJ1-3, with 7 bases lining up with TRBD1. This CDR3 spans 17 amino acids. The germline V gene encodes CDR1 SSHAT and CDR2 FNYEAQ (reference sequence). This chain's CDR3 is CASSLNLRQGPRVTIYF. DNA of the CDR3: TGTGCTAGCAGCCTCAACCTCAGACAGGGCCCCAGAGTCACCATATATTTT.

There are a few counts of this clonotype. This chain joins TRBV11-2 and TRBJ2-2, with TRBD2 matching over 8 bases. The trim removed 2 bases at V and 6 bases at J, leaving 2 bases unmatched. This CDR3 comprises 14 residues. CDR1 is SGHAT and CDR2 is FQNNGV in the germline V gene. CDR3 nucleotides: TGTGCCAGCAGCTTATTCGGGAGGGCCGGGGAGCTGTTTTTT. Protein product: CASSLFGRAGELFF.

This clonotype was observed a handful of times. CDR3 protein: CASSLGASGIYSYNEQFF. CDR3 sequence (DNA): TGTGCCAGCAGCTTAGGGGCTAGCGGCATTTACTCCTACAATGAGCAGTTCTTC. This rearrangement joins TRBV7-2 to TRBJ2-1, with TRBD2 matching 7 bases. Germline CDR1 SGHTA, CDR2 FQGNSA. The trim removed 1 base at V and 0 bases at J, leaving 9 bases unmatched. The CDR3 consists of 18 residues.

The chain recombines TRBV4-2 with TRBJ2-5; 10 bases map to TRBD2. The CDR3 has 17 residues. Germline loops: CDR1 LGHNA, CDR2 YNFKEQ. The V and J ends lost 4 bases and 5 bases, in that order; junction bases with no gene match: 13. Here the CDR3 reads CASSPTPSGRSGETQYF. The CDR3 DNA sequence: TGTGCCAGCAGCCCCACCCCTAGCGGGAGATCGGGGGAGACCCAGTACTTC.

The chain is built from TRBV6-2 or TRBV6-3 and TRBJ2-1, with D perhaps matching TRBD2 (5 bases). Germline V gene data show CDR1 as MNHEY and CDR2 as SVGEGT. The CDR3 runs 13 residues. V lost 2 bases, J lost 8 bases, and 10 bases lay in between. Here the CDR3 reads CASSYPQLDEQFF. CDR3 bases: TGTGCCAGCAGTTACCCCCAACTAGATGAGCAGTTCTTC.

V and J are TRBV4-2 and TRBJ2-3; no reliable D call. The ends were cut back, 0 bases at V and 0 bases at J, with 16 bases in the middle. This CDR3 has 18 amino acids. Germline V gene data show CDR1 as LGHNA and CDR2 as YNFKEQ. The CDR3 sequence: CASSQDDPKTPSTDTQYF. The CDR3 region has the DNA TGTGCCAGCAGCCAAGATGATCCTAAAACCCCTAGCACAGATACGCAGTATTTT.

This clonotype was counted a few times. V usage is TRBV10-3 and J usage is TRBJ2-1; 8 nucleotides agree with TRBD2. The CDR3 has 11 amino acids. The ends lost 11 bases at V and 15 bases at J; junction bases unmatched: 12. The germline V gene has CDR1 ENHRY and CDR2 SYGVKD. The CDR3 nucleotides read TGTGCCTCCGAGGACATCGGGAGGGGGTTCTTC. Its translation: CASEDIGRGFF.

The genes are TRBV11-2 and TRBJ2-1, with TRBD2 matching over 15 bases. Germline CDR1 and CDR2: SGHAT and FQNNGV. This CDR3 comprises 19 residues. V shed 5 bases, J shed 10 bases, and the junction held 18 bases outside the gene matches. CDR3 coding DNA: TGTGCCAGCAGCCGAACCTCCGGACTAGCGGGAGGGCCTAGACGGGAGCAGTTCTTC. Its protein is CASSRTSGLAGGPRREQFF.

There are a few counts of this clonotype. The V call is TRBV10-3, the J call TRBJ2-7; no clear D. Trimming took 4 bases from V and 0 from J, leaving 4 bases between them. The germline CDR1 and CDR2 sequences are ENHRY and SYGVKD. The length of the CDR3 is 12 residues. CDR3 nucleotide sequence: TGTGCCATCAGTGGGTACTCCTACGAGCAGTACTTC. Translating gives CAISGYSYEQYF.

This rearrangement joins TRBV29-1 to TRBJ2-5; TRBD2 matches 7 bases. The CDR3 runs to 14 residues. Germline V gene data show CDR1 as SQVTM and CDR2 as ANQGSEA. V was pared by 6 bases and J by 4 bases, with 11 bases of the junction left unmatched. The CDR3 is CSVATSPMIETQYF. In DNA form, the CDR3 reads TGCAGCGTGGCGACTAGCCCCATGATAGAGACCCAGTACTTC.

There are a few counts of this clonotype. The chain is built from TRBV20-1 and TRBJ2-4; the D gene could be TRBD1 or TRBD2 (5 bases each). This CDR3 comprises 16 residues. The germline V gene has CDR1 DFQATT and CDR2 SNEGSKA (reference sequence). Trimming took off 0 bases at V and 0 bases at J, with 12 bases between the two ends. The CDR3 here is CSARERDGLAKNIQYF. CDR3 DNA: TGCAGTGCTAGAGAACGGGACGGATTAGCCAAAAACATTCAGTACTTC.

This clonotype showed up just a few times. The V and J genes are TRBV11-3 and TRBJ2-1, with D perhaps TRBD2 (5 bases). The germline V gene has CDR1 SGHNT and CDR2 YENEEA. V was pared by 5 bases and J by 9 bases, with 17 bases between. This CDR3 region has 14 residues. The CDR3 coding sequence is TGTGCCAGCAGCCCCGCCCCTAGCCAAAGTGAGCAGTTCTTC. Translating gives CASSPAPSQSEQFF.

The chain uses TRBV30 and TRBJ2-7, with TRBD2 identical over 10 bases. V shed 0 bases and J 5 bases; nucleotides not matched to a gene: 10. Germline V gene lookup returns CDR1 GTSNPN and CDR2 SVGIG (reference sequence). The CDR3 loop spans 16 amino acids. The CDR3 coding sequence is TGTGCCTGGAGTGTACTCGCTAGCGGGAGACTCGACGAGCAGTACTTC. It yields the protein CAWSVLASGRLDEQYF.

V is TRBV9 and J is TRBJ2-1; D is perhaps TRBD1 or TRBD2 (5 bases each). The V gene's germline CDR1 is SGDLS and CDR2 YYNGEE. Trimming cost V 7 bases and J 8 bases, with 22 bases left between them. The CDR3 length is 15 residues. The CDR3 DNA reads as TGTGCCAGCGGGGTAGCCGGGACCGCTTACGATGAGCAGTTCTTC. This codes for CASGVAGTAYDEQFF.

V usage is TRBV7-8 and J usage is TRBJ2-3; 8 nucleotides align to TRBD2. Germline-derived CDR1 and CDR2 are SGHVS and FQNEAQ. There are 16 residues in the CDR3. V lost 5 bases, J lost 0 bases, and 7 bases stayed unmatched. The CDR3 DNA is TGTGCCAGCAGCCGTGGACTAGCCCTTAGCACAGATACGCAGTATTTT. It specifies CASSRGLALSTDTQYF.

This clonotype was seen only a few times. This chain joins TRBV5-8 and TRBJ2-7; perhaps D is TRBD1 or TRBD2 (6 bases each). This CDR3 has 14 amino acids. With 2 bases removed from V and 5 bases from J, the gap between germline ends came to 14 bases. Per germline, CDR1 SGHTS and CDR2 YDEGEE. The CDR3 protein is CASSFWGAGDEQYF. The CDR3 DNA reads TGTGCCAGCAGCTTTTGGGGGGCCGGGGACGAGCAGTACTTC. Looking up the rest from reference TRBV5-8 and TRBJ2-7 gives the full variable domain: EAGVTQSPTHLIKTRGQQATLRCSPISGHTSVYWYQQALGLGLQFLLWYDEGEERNRGNFPPRFSGRQFPNYSSELNVNALELEDSALYLCASSFWGAGDEQYFGPGTRLTVT.

This clonotype has just a few counts. This chain links TRBV18 with TRBJ2-5, with a tentative D call TRBD2 (5 bases). Germline-derived CDR1 and CDR2 are KGHSH and LQKENI. CDR3 length: 17 residues. Trimming shortened V by 2 bases and J by 0 bases, and 16 bases separated the two germline ends. CDR3 sequence (DNA): TGTGCCAGCTCACCAAGTAGCGCACCTATGTACCAAGAGACCCAGTACTTC. Its protein product is CASSPSSAPMYQETQYF.